This T cell receptor beta chain is drawn from a study of T cell changes during pregnancy in multiple sclerosis. The protocol was immunoSEQ multiplex PCR, while the TCRdb copy is restricted to in-frame clones and leaves out a portion. The profile shows approximately 46,000 clones, roughly 90% of them singletons. The CDR3 has 16 residues. The junction had 7 bases not matched to a gene; V was cut back by 5 bases and J by 0 bases. The V gene's germline CDR1 is LNHDA and CDR2 SQIVND (reference sequence). The source was CD4+ T cells from peripheral blood mononuclear cells, collected after pregnancy. The TCR was taken from a female donor with multiple sclerosis, enrolled in a pregnancy study. The gene calls are TRBV19 and TRBJ2-5; 9 bases map to TRBD2. CDR3 loop: CASSARRLADQETQYF. In nucleotides, the CDR3 is TGTGCCAGTAGTGCTCGACGACTAGCGGACCAAGAGACCCAGTACTTC.